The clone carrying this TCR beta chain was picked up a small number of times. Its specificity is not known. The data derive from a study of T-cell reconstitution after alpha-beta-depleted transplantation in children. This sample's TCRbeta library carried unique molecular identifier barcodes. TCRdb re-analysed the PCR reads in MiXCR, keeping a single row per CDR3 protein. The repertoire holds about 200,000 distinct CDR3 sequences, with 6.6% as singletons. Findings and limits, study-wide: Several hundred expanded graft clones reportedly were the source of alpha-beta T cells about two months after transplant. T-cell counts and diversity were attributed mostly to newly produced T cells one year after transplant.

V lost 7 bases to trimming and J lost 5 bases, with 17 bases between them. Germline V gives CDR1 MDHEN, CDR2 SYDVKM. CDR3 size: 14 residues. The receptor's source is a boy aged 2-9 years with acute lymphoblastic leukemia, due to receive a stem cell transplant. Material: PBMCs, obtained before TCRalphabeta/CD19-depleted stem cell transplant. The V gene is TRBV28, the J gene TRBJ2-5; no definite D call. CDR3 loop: CASISPGLDETQYF. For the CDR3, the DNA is TGTGCCAGCATTTCCCCCGGGTTGGACGAGACCCAGTACTTC. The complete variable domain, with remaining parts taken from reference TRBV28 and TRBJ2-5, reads DVKVTQSSRYLVKRTGEKVFLECVQDMDHENMFWYRQDPGLGLRLIYFSYDVKMKEKGDIPEGYSVSREKKERFSLILESASTNQTSMYLCASISPGLDETQYFGPGTRLLVL.